The clone carrying this TCR beta chain was detected only once. The antigen remains undetermined. V lost 0 bases and J 6 bases, leaving 8 bases between the germline ends. Germline CDR1 WNHNN, CDR2 SYGVQD (reference sequence). This CDR3 contains 14 residues. The data stem from a study of T-cell reconstitution after alpha-beta-depleted transplantation in children. Study results and limitations: Some patients showed high day-60 TCRbeta diversity, which derived from surviving recipient T cells and thymic progenitors. Several hundred graft clones that had expanded were reportedly the source of alpha-beta T cells about two months after transplant. From newly produced T cells came most of the T-cell counts and diversity one year after transplant.

Preparing the TCRbeta library involved the use of unique molecular identifiers. TCRdb reprocessed the PCR reads with MiXCR, giving one entry per CDR3 protein. The sample lists some 450,000 distinct CDR3 sequences; roughly 44% were seen once. This sequence originates from a girl aged 2-10 years with aplastic anemia, due to receive a stem cell transplant. Here the sequenced sample was PBMCs, taken before TCRalphabeta/CD19-depleted stem cell transplant. This chain joins TRBV10-1 and TRBJ2-2; D remains unclear. The CDR3 coding sequence is TGCGCCAGCAGTGAGTCTGCGGTGGCCGGGGAGCTGTTTTTT. Amino acid sequence: CASSESAVAGELFF.